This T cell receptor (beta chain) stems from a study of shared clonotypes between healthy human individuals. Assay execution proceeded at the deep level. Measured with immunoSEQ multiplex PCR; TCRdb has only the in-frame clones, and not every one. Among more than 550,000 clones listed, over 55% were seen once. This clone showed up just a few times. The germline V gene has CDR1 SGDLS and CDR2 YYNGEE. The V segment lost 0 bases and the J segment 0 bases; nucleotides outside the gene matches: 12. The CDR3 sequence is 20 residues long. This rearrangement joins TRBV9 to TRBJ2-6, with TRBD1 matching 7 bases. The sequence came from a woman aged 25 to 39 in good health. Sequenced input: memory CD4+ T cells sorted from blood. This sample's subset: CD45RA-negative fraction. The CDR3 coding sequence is TGTGCCAGCAGCGTAGGAAGTCGACAGGGTTCCTACTCTGGGGCCAACGTCCTGACTTTC. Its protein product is CASSVGSRQGSYSGANVLTF.